Below are 8 T cell receptor beta chains sequenced from a single sample in a study of CD8 T cells in Susac syndrome. Reverse transcription of roughly 0.5 to 1 ug RNA was carried out with random hexamers. TCRdb re-called the immunoSEQ multiplex PCR reads through MiXCR, storing one row per CDR3 protein. The repertoire has more than 150,000 distinct CDR3 sequences, 90% to 96% of them found once; the top ten carry roughly 0.093%. The sequenced sample was CD4+ T cells from PBMCs. The receptors derive from a human donor with Susac syndrome.

This chain connects TRBV24-1 to TRBJ2-3; D may be TRBD1 or TRBD2 (5 bases each). CDR3 length equals 14 residues. V was pared by 6 bases and J by 5 bases, with 14 bases between. Germline V gene sequence: CDR1 KGHDR, CDR2 SFDVKD. The CDR3 DNA follows: TGTGCCACCAGTACCGGGACCCCCTTAGATACGCAGTATTTT. Its protein product is CATSTGTPLDTQYF.

The CDR3 DNA sequence: TGTGCCTGTTCCTATAGCAATCAGCCCCAGCATTTT. Amino acid sequence: CACSYSNQPQHF. V gene TRBV30 combines with J gene TRBJ1-5; D is unresolved. The V end lost 6 bases, the J end lost 0 bases, and 6 bases lay between the germline ends. This CDR3 region has 12 residues. The germline V gene has CDR1 GTSNPN and CDR2 SVGIG (reference sequence).

The chain has TRBV12-3 or TRBV12-4 and TRBJ2-3; 12 bases align to TRBD2. J was trimmed by 2 bases and V by 5 bases; bases with no gene match: 14. This CDR3 spans 19 amino acids. CDR3 sequence reads: CASSPQGLAGRPFTDTQYF. The DNA for the CDR3 is TGTGCCAGCAGTCCCCAGGGACTAGCGGGCCGCCCCTTCACAGATACGCAGTATTTT.

The V gene is TRBV5-1, the J gene TRBJ1-6; 7 bases agree with TRBD1. With 1 base clipped from V and 7 bases from J, the junction kept 8 bases outside the gene matches. Germline V CDR1 and CDR2: SGHRS, YFSETQ. This CDR3 comprises 16 residues. CDR3 sequence reads: CASSLKRTGVNSPLHF. The CDR3 DNA sequence: TGCGCCAGCAGCTTGAAGAGGACAGGCGTAAATTCACCCCTCCACTTT.

The chain is built from TRBV15 and TRBJ2-1; D is possibly TRBD2 (5 bases). Trimming pared 1 base from V and 2 bases from J, leaving 12 bases between. CDR1 and CDR2 from the germline V gene are LNHNV and YYDKDF (reference sequence). The CDR3 spans 16 residues. CDR3 residues: CATSRALSGPYNEQFF. CDR3 sequence (DNA): TGTGCCACCAGCAGAGCTCTGAGCGGTCCCTACAATGAGCAGTTCTTC.

In nucleotides, the CDR3 is TGTGCCAGCAGCACACAGACTAGCGGGGGCAGCTACAATGAGCAGTTCTTC. This encodes CASSTQTSGGSYNEQFF. The J gene is TRBJ2-1, the V gene TRBV6-1; 12 bases match TRBD2. This CDR3 region has 17 residues. Trimming at V came to 6 bases and at J to 3 bases, leaving 9 bases not matched to a gene. CDR1 is MNHNS, CDR2 SASEGT, per germline.

J is TRBJ2-1 and V is TRBV4-2; TRBD2 matches 9 bases. Germline V gene lookup returns CDR1 LGHNA and CDR2 YNFKEQ. The CDR3 loop spans 16 amino acids. J was trimmed by 9 bases and V by 1 base; bases with no gene match: 10. CDR3 sequence: CASSQVGGGGAGEQFF. Written as DNA, the CDR3 is TGTGCCAGCAGCCAAGTCGGCGGCGGGGGGGCGGGTGAGCAGTTCTTC.

Comment on this clonotype: This is likely a read error, given that the CDR3 carries no conserved phenylalanine or tryptophan at its end. The DNA is omitted, as the CDR3 cannot be located on it reliably, and the CDR3 follows TCRdb's listing. J is TRBJ2-3 and V is TRBV7-9; TRBD1 is the table's D call and was not checked against the DNA. Germline lookup yields CDR1 SEHNR and CDR2 FQNEAQ (reference sequence). 12 amino acids form the CDR3, both terminal residues included. The CDR3: CASSFSRGTQTL.